The T cell receptor (beta chain) described here comes from a study of cytomegalovirus exposure and HLA in healthy donors. This clone has only a few counts. Primers included in the PCR were 60 Vbeta and 13 Jbeta primers. Original handling: Counted up in a later analysis, unique TCR beta chains came to about 80 million, with around 10 million shared. TCRdb's table, derived via immunoSEQ multiplex PCR, lists solely in-frame clones and lacks some. V and J calls and clone size follow that table, whereas D and trimming were derived from the DNA. The repertoire holds over 100,000 clones, with 65% to 90% as singletons. This CDR3 region has 15 residues. From germline, CDR1 is SGHNT and CDR2 YYREEE (reference sequence). V was trimmed by 0 bases and J by 4 bases, leaving 10 bases between them.

This TCR came from a young man in good health and CMV-seronegative. The sequencing sample was made of PBMCs. This chain links TRBV5-4 with TRBJ1-4; weak D call: TRBD1 (5 bases). DNA for the CDR3: TGTGCCAGCAGCTTGGAGGGGAAGATTAATGAAAAACTGTTTTTT. Translation gives CASSLEGKINEKLFF.